These 14 T cell receptor beta chains came from one sample sequenced in a study of identical twins. One entry per CDR3 protein results from TCRdb running MiXCR on the 5' RACE reads. The sample shows a few hundred thousand distinct CDR3 sequences, more than 9% of them seen only once. This sample was also put to use in a study of yellow fever vaccine responses in identical twins.

Sequenced input: PBMCs. Receptors were obtained from a young woman in good health.

This clonotype was counted ten times or more. This chain links TRBV24-1 with TRBJ2-2; D remains unclear. The CDR3 spans 15 residues. In germline, CDR1 is KGHDR, CDR2 SFDVKD. V was clipped by 0 bases and J by 0 bases, with 4 bases between them. In nucleotides, the CDR3 is TGTGCCACCAGTGATTTGCCGGCGAACACCGGGGAGCTGTTTTTT. It translates to CATSDLPANTGELFF.

This clonotype was detected only a few times. The chain recombines TRBV4-2 with TRBJ2-7, with 8 bases fitting TRBD1. V dropped 5 bases and J dropped 2; count of bases not matched to a gene: 11. The CDR3 totals 16 residues. Per the germline V gene, CDR1 is LGHNA and CDR2 is YNFKEQ. As DNA, the CDR3 is TGTGCCAGCAGCACTCCCGGGACAGGAGAGCCCTACGAGCAGTACTTC. Translated: CASSTPGTGEPYEQYF.

This clonotype occurred a few times. The chain recombines TRBV7-9 with TRBJ2-5; 14 nucleotides match TRBD2. The CDR3 contains 16 residues. The ends lost 3 bases at V and 3 bases at J; junction bases unmatched: 3. CDR1 is SEHNR and CDR2 is FQNEAQ in the germline V gene (reference sequence). The CDR3 nucleotides are TGTGCCAGCAGCTTGGGACTAGCGGGGGCGGAAGAGACCCAGTACTTC. Protein product: CASSLGLAGAEETQYF.

V is TRBV7-2 and J is TRBJ2-3; D remains unclear. CDR1 and CDR2 (germline): SGHTA, FQGNSA. V was trimmed by 4 bases and J by 7 bases, leaving 15 bases between them. The CDR3 runs to 14 residues. CDR3 bases: TGTGCCAGCAGCTCAGACCCTGGTGGGAATACGCAGTATTTT. Protein: CASSSDPGGNTQYF. Together with reference TRBV7-2 and TRBJ2-3, the CDR3 gives the full variable domain: GAGVSQSPSNKVTEKGKDVELRCDPISGHTALYWYRQSLGQGLEFLIYFQGNSAPDKSGLPSDRFSAERTGGSVSTLTIQRTQQEDSAVYLCASSSDPGGNTQYFGPGTRLTVL.

This clonotype has only a few counts. The V gene is TRBV29-1, the J gene TRBJ2-7; D remains ambiguous. This CDR3 has 11 residues. V lost 2 bases and J lost 7, with 9 bases in between. Germline-derived CDR1 and CDR2 are SQVTM and ANQGSEA. The CDR3 spells CSVENGREQYF. CDR3 DNA: TGCAGCGTTGAAAATGGCAGGGAGCAGTACTTC.

V and J are TRBV10-3 and TRBJ2-7; 12 bases are shared with TRBD2. The CDR3 is 16 residues long. Trimming took 4 bases from V and 2 from J; bases not matched to a gene: 6. Germline CDR1 is ENHRY and CDR2 is SYGVKD. CDR3 sequence: CAISARTSGAAYEQYF. As DNA, the CDR3 is TGTGCCATCAGTGCAAGGACTAGCGGGGCAGCCTACGAGCAGTACTTC.

This clonotype was seen ten or more times. V gene TRBV10-3 combines with J gene TRBJ2-1; the D is unclear. Between the trimmed V and J ends, which lost 6 bases and 6 bases, there was a span of 12 bases. CDR3 length equals 13 residues. Germline V gene data show CDR1 as ENHRY and CDR2 as SYGVKD. CDR3 nucleotides: TGTGCCATCAGCTCGACGACTGCCAATGAGCAGTTCTTC. This translates into CAISSTTANEQFF.

In this sample, this clonotype turned up many times. This chain links TRBV20-1 with TRBJ2-4; D is perhaps TRBD2 (6 bases). The germline V gene encodes CDR1 DFQATT and CDR2 SNEGSKA (reference sequence). Trimming took 5 bases from V and 3 from J, leaving 14 bases between them. This CDR3 region has 14 residues. CDR3 loop: CSALGRLGKNIQYF. CDR3 sequence (DNA): TGCAGTGCTCTCGGGAGATTGGGCAAAAACATTCAGTACTTC.

This clonotype was found a few times. The chain joins TRBV6-2 or TRBV6-3 to TRBJ1-5; no firm D call. CDR1 and CDR2 (germline): MNHEY, SVGEGT. CDR3 length equals 12 residues. Trimming took off 0 bases at V and 6 bases at J, with 3 bases between the two ends. CDR3 in DNA: TGTGCCAGCAGTTACTCTGGTCAGCCCCAGCATTTT. This gives the protein CASSYSGQPQHF.

The chain links TRBV7-9 to TRBJ2-1; D might be TRBD2 (6 bases). The CDR3 consists of 16 residues. Trimming removed 1 base at V and 4 bases at J, with 14 bases between. Germline V gives CDR1 SEHNR, CDR2 FQNEAQ (reference sequence). CDR3 coding DNA: TGTGCCAGCAGCTTAGTCGGCGGGAACCTATACAATGAGCAGTTCTTC. This codes for CASSLVGGNLYNEQFF.

This clonotype has a count of ten or more. As DNA, the CDR3 is TGTGCCAGCAGCTTAGGCCCTTCGACGGGCTCCTACGAGCAGTACTTC. As protein: CASSLGPSTGSYEQYF. The gene calls are TRBV7-8 and TRBJ2-7; no clear D gene. Germline assignment: CDR1 SGHVS and CDR2 FQNEAQ. V was cut by 1 base and J by 0 bases, with 13 bases left in between. The CDR3 consists of 16 residues.

V is TRBV20-1 and J is TRBJ1-4, with 7 bases that match TRBD1. From germline, CDR1 is DFQATT and CDR2 SNEGSKA (reference sequence). The CDR3 has 14 amino acids. The junction had 4 bases not matched to a gene; V was cut back by 0 bases and J by 6 bases. CDR3 sequence: CSARDEGGDEKLFF. The CDR3 nucleotides are TGCAGTGCTAGAGATGAAGGGGGCGATGAAAAACTGTTTTTT.

The rearrangement joins TRBV5-1 to TRBJ2-7; TRBD1 matches at 7 bases. Germline CDR1 is SGHRS and CDR2 is YFSETQ. The junction had 13 bases not matched to a gene; V was cut back by 4 bases and J by 6 bases. The CDR3 has 15 residues. In nucleotides, the CDR3 is TGCGCCAGCAGCGCGACGACAGGGACGATGAGCGAGCAGTACTTC. Protein sequence: CASSATTGTMSEQYF. Supplemented by reference TRBV5-1 and TRBJ2-7, the full variable domain reads KAGVTQTPRYLIKTRGQQVTLSCSPISGHRSVSWYQQTPGQGLQFLFEYFSETQRNKGNFPGRFSGRQFSNSRSEMNVSTLELGDSALYLCASSATTGTMSEQYFGPGTRLTVT.

In its sample, this clonotype was seen many times. The V call is TRBV4-3, the J call TRBJ1-1, with a possible D match to TRBD1 (5 bases). In germline, CDR1 is LGHNA, CDR2 YSLEER. Trimming shortened V by 2 bases and J by 3 bases, and 7 bases separated the two germline ends. The CDR3 totals 13 residues. CDR3 nucleotides: TGCGCCAGCAGCCAACAGGGTTACACTGAAGCTTTCTTT. This sequence encodes CASSQQGYTEAFF.